The 15 T cell receptor beta chains presented below share a single source sample, sequenced in a study of human T cells and chemical hapten exposure. Described time point: patch test 2, 6 weeks after DPC sensitization. Treatment reported: therapeutic diphenylcyclopropenone sensitization with weekly scalp DPC. TCRdb called the RACE reads again in MiXCR, with one record for every CDR3 protein. This sample has approximately 69,000 distinct CDR3 sequences, with under 13% found just once. The starting material was whole blood, obtained in connection with sensitization to the hapten diphenylcyclopropenone (DPC). These receptors originate from a woman aged 50 to 60 with alopecia areata. Some clones in this sample may be carry-over from other donors' samples.

This clonotype was seen ten or more times. The gene calls are TRBV3-1 and TRBJ2-2; possibly TRBD2 for D (6 bases). CDR1 and CDR2 from the germline V gene are LGHDT and YNNKEL (reference sequence). Deletions cut 1 base from V and 4 bases from J, with 7 bases between. CDR3 length: 14 residues. The CDR3 DNA is TGTGCCAGCAGCCAAGTCGGGGGCACCGGGGAGCTGTTTTTT. Translation: CASSQVGGTGELFF.

This clonotype has at least ten counts. The chain links TRBV6-5 to TRBJ2-1; no definite D call. Germline CDR1 and CDR2: MNHEY and SVGAGI. V lost 2 bases to trimming and J lost 9 bases, with 11 bases between them. The CDR3 extends over 13 amino acids. The CDR3 loop reads CASSYLMGPEQFF. The CDR3 region has the DNA TGTGCCAGCAGTTACCTTATGGGTCCTGAGCAGTTCTTC.

This clonotype was detected ten times or more. This chain joins TRBV18 and TRBJ2-2; no firm D call. Per the germline V gene, CDR1 is KGHSH and CDR2 is LQKENI. This CDR3 comprises 14 residues. V was pared by 2 bases and J by 5 bases, with 9 bases between. The CDR3 region is CASSPESWTGELFF. The CDR3 nucleotides read TGTGCCAGCTCACCAGAGAGTTGGACCGGGGAGCTGTTTTTT.

J is TRBJ2-2 and V is TRBV29-1, with D hard to call. Trimming shortened V by 3 bases and J by 7 bases, and 6 bases separated the two germline ends. The CDR3 runs to 11 residues. Per the germline V gene, CDR1 is SQVTM and CDR2 is ANQGSEA. The CDR3, as DNA: TGCAGCGTTGACGGCGGCGGGGAGCTGTTTTTT. It encodes CSVDGGGELFF.

This clonotype was recorded many times. The rearrangement joins TRBV19 to TRBJ1-2, with D possibly matching TRBD1 (5 bases). The germline V gene encodes CDR1 LNHDA and CDR2 SQIVND (reference sequence). The CDR3 length is 14 residues. V shed 5 bases and J shed 8 bases, with 18 bases lying between them. The CDR3 region has the DNA TGTGCCAGTAGTCCCCGACGAGGGGTCGGGGGCTACACCTTC. It is translated as CASSPRRGVGGYTF.

The J gene is TRBJ1-1, the V gene TRBV6-5; tentative D call: TRBD1 (5 bases). Trimming pared 5 bases from V and 0 bases from J, leaving 13 bases between. The length of the CDR3 is 15 residues. From germline, CDR1 is MNHEY and CDR2 SVGAGI. CDR3 in amino acids: CASSLGWGMNTEAFF. The CDR3 DNA follows: TGTGCCAGCAGTCTGGGGTGGGGGATGAACACTGAAGCTTTCTTT.

The table lists this clonotype with a few counts. The rearrangement joins TRBV7-9 to TRBJ2-3, with 9 nucleotides matching TRBD2. The CDR3 spans 16 residues. J was trimmed by 4 bases and V by 1 base; bases with no gene match: 6. Germline V lookup: CDR1 SEHNR, CDR2 FQNEAQ (reference sequence). CDR3 in amino acids: CASSLDAGGPADTQYF. CDR3 nucleotides: TGTGCCAGCAGCTTAGATGCGGGAGGGCCGGCAGATACGCAGTATTTT.

This clonotype was observed a few times. This chain connects TRBV7-9 to TRBJ2-3, with D possibly being TRBD1 (5 bases). V dropped 5 bases and J dropped 7 bases, with 10 bases sitting between them. This CDR3 spans 12 amino acids. Germline CDR1 and CDR2: SEHNR and FQNEAQ (reference sequence). The CDR3: CASSPWTNTQYF. The CDR3 DNA sequence: TGTGCCAGCAGCCCCTGGACAAATACGCAGTATTTT.

The J gene is TRBJ2-5, the V gene TRBV1; the DNA was not used to check the table's D call, TRBD1. TRBV1 is noted as a pseudogene. CDR3 length: 16 residues. The CDR3 spells CTSSPGLTPATETQYF. CDR3 DNA: TGCACCAGCAGCCCCGGACTCACCCCTGCAACGGAGACCCAGTACTTC.

This clonotype was counted a few times. The gene calls are TRBV12-3 or TRBV12-4 and TRBJ2-2; 8 nucleotides agree with TRBD1. The length of the CDR3 is 15 residues. V was clipped by 5 bases and J by 5 bases; unmatched bases: 7. CDR3 nucleotide sequence: TGTGCCAGCAGTCCAGGGGGCGCAGGGACCGGGGAGCTGTTTTTT. Protein sequence: CASSPGGAGTGELFF.

This clonotype appeared many times. This chain links TRBV29-1 with TRBJ2-1; D is possibly TRBD2 (5 bases). V lost 4 bases and J lost 4, with 14 bases in between. The length of the CDR3 is 14 residues. The germline gives CDR1 SQVTM, CDR2 ANQGSEA. In DNA, the CDR3 is TGCAGCGTTGGAGCGGTATTGCTTTACAATGAGCAGTTCTTC. Protein sequence: CSVGAVLLYNEQFF.

This clonotype was recorded many times. This chain uses TRBV5-1 with TRBJ2-1; unclear D gene. V was trimmed by 4 bases and J by 1 base, leaving 9 bases between them. Germline assignment: CDR1 SGHRS and CDR2 YFSETQ. The CDR3 runs 14 residues. CDR3 bases: TGCGCCAGCAGCCTAGTAGGGTCCTACAATGAGCAGTTCTTC. It specifies CASSLVGSYNEQFF. Looking up the rest from reference TRBV5-1 and TRBJ2-1 gives the full variable domain: KAGVTQTPRYLIKTRGQQVTLSCSPISGHRSVSWYQQTPGQGLQFLFEYFSETQRNKGNFPGRFSGRQFSNSRSEMNVSTLELGDSALYLCASSLVGSYNEQFFGPGTRLTVL.

V and J are TRBV20-1 and TRBJ2-3; D possibly corresponds to TRBD1 (6 bases). The germline V and J ends were trimmed by 6 bases and 1 base, with 17 bases remaining between them. CDR1 and CDR2 (germline): DFQATT, SNEGSKA (reference sequence). The length of the CDR3 is 15 residues. The CDR3 nucleotides are TGCAGTGCACCCAGTTATGAGGGGGGCACAGATACGCAGTATTTT. Protein product: CSAPSYEGGTDTQYF.

This clonotype came up many times. This rearrangement joins TRBV18 to TRBJ1-5; D is unclear. Germline lookup yields CDR1 KGHSH and CDR2 LQKENI. With 4 bases removed from V and 5 bases from J, the gap between germline ends came to 9 bases. This CDR3 has 13 residues. CDR3 region: CASSRGSDQPQHF. In nucleotides, the CDR3 is TGTGCCAGCTCACGCGGTTCCGATCAGCCCCAGCATTTT.

The table lists this clonotype with many counts. The chain couples TRBV7-9 to TRBJ1-1; D gene uncertain. Germline-derived CDR1 and CDR2 are SEHNR and FQNEAQ (reference sequence). The CDR3 runs 13 residues. Trimming cost V 2 bases and J 3 bases, with 7 bases left between them. In DNA, the CDR3 is TGTGCCAGCAGCTTATTTGCTGACACTGAAGCTTTCTTT. This translates into CASSLFADTEAFF.